The 6 T cell receptor beta chains presented below share a single source sample, sequenced in a study of T cell responses to AZD1222 COVID-19 vaccine. Sequencing used immunoSEQ multiplex PCR; TCRdb keeps in-frame clones, though not all of them. The repertoire holds 75,000 to 90,000 clones, roughly 85% seen once, with about 12% in the top ten. This specimen was peripheral blood, taken on day 0 of AZD1222 vaccination. The receptors stem from an adult in good health.

V gene TRBV11-3 combines with J gene TRBJ1-5; tentatively, D is TRBD1 (6 bases). This CDR3 has 17 residues. The V end was cut by 1 base, the J end by 3 bases, with 16 bases between. Germline CDR1 is SGHNT and CDR2 is YENEEA. The DNA of the CDR3 is TGTGCCAGCAGCTTAGTGCAGGAGGCAGGGGCCAATCAGCCCCAGCATTTT. It translates to CASSLVQEAGANQPQHF. Based on the CDR3 plus reference TRBV11-3 and TRBJ1-5, the full variable domain is EAGVVQSPRYKIIEKKQPVAFWCNPISGHNTLYWYLQNLGQGPELLIRYENEEAVDDSQLPKDRFSAERLKGVDSTLKIQPAELGDSAVYLCASSLVQEAGANQPQHFGDGTRLSIL.

This clone was detected once. The chain employs TRBV18 and TRBJ1-4, with D maybe TRBD1 (6 bases). V was cut by 2 bases and J by 4 bases, with 8 bases left in between. Germline lookup yields CDR1 KGHSH and CDR2 LQKENI. The length of the CDR3 is 14 residues. For the CDR3, the DNA is TGTGCCAGCTCACCATCACAGGGTAATGAAAAACTGTTTTTT. Translated: CASSPSQGNEKLFF.

The chain recombines TRBV7-8 with TRBJ1-2; no firm D call. The CDR3 sequence is 13 residues long. The germline V gene has CDR1 SGHVS and CDR2 FQNEAQ. The V end lost 5 bases, the J end lost 0 bases, and 7 bases lay between the germline ends. The CDR3, as DNA: TGTGCCAGCAGCCAAGACGCTAACTATGGCTACACCTTC. The encoded protein is CASSQDANYGYTF.

The rearrangement joins TRBV6-2 or TRBV6-3 to TRBJ2-3; 9 positions match TRBD2. Looked up from germline, CDR1 is MNHEY and CDR2 is SVGEGT. Unmatched junction bases numbered 11, after V lost 6 bases and J lost 4 bases. This CDR3 has 16 amino acids. In nucleotides, the CDR3 is TGTGCCAGCAGCCACGGGACTAGCTGGTCCGCAGATACGCAGTATTTT. It encodes CASSHGTSWSADTQYF.

The chain combines TRBV4-1 with TRBJ2-1; TRBD2 matches 12 bases. This CDR3 contains 17 residues. Per germline, CDR1 MGHRA and CDR2 YSYEKL. V lost 0 bases and J lost 8; bases outside the gene matches: 8. The CDR3 coding sequence is TGCGCCAGCAGCCAAGAATCACTAGCGGGGGGCCAATATGAGCAGTTCTTC. It is translated as CASSQESLAGGQYEQFF.

This sequence joins TRBV3-1 (or the pseudogene TRBV3-2) and TRBJ2-7, with D perhaps matching TRBD1 (5 bases). The ends were cut back, 0 bases at V and 2 bases at J, with 8 bases in the middle. CDR1 and CDR2 (germline): LGHDT, YNNKEL (reference sequence). The CDR3 has 14 amino acids. CDR3 residues: CASSQERQTYEQYF. CDR3 sequence (DNA): TGTGCCAGCAGCCAAGAGAGACAGACCTACGAGCAGTACTTC.